This T cell receptor beta chain originates from a study of chemoradiotherapy in HPV16-positive cancers. Study-wide context: Candidate HPV-specific clones and shared TCR motifs came from two HPV16-positive patients. General observations from the study: Better recurrence-free survival went with HPV-responsive T-cell expansion in HPV16-positive patients. HPV-specific T cells were functionally defined from only a couple of HPV16-positive patients.

CDR1 is LNHDA and CDR2 is SQIVND in the germline V gene (reference sequence). V was cut by 7 bases and J by 2 bases, with 7 bases left in between. CDR3 size: 12 residues. Measured with immunoSEQ multiplex PCR; TCRdb has only the in-frame clones, and not every one. The sample carries about 9,700 clones, roughly nine tenths recorded once. Samples were taken several times over chemoradiotherapy. Notes on this clone: Its antigen is currently unknown.

The material was blood, obtained from a patient who underwent chemoradiotherapy. The chain uses TRBV19 and TRBJ2-3; D gene uncertain. This receptor was obtained from a human donor with HPV-associated anogenital cancer. In nucleotides, the CDR3 is TGTGCCAGTAATGCAGCCACAGATACGCAGTATTTT. This gives the protein CASNAATDTQYF.